This TCR beta chain was found in a study of shared clonotypes between healthy human individuals. In its sample, this clone was seen once. What it recognizes is unknown. Study observations and caveats: The study found roughly 5% of naive CD4 clonotypes shared across a few donors.

The data were produced by immunoSEQ multiplex PCR, yet TCRdb's version contains in-frame clones alone and is incomplete. The sample includes approximately 720,000 clones, roughly 70% seen only once; the top ten take around 1.8%. The germline gives CDR1 MNHEY, CDR2 SMNVEV (reference sequence). V lost 1 base, J lost 2 bases, and 5 bases stayed unmatched. CDR3 length: 15 amino acids. Sequencing input: memory CD4+ T cells sorted from blood. Subset reported: CD45RA-negative fraction. The J gene is TRBJ2-7, the V gene TRBV27; 7 nucleotides line up with TRBD2. This clonotype was obtained from a woman aged 30 to 39 in good health. This chain's CDR3 is CASSLFGGLPYEQYF. The CDR3 DNA reads TGTGCCAGCAGTTTATTTGGGGGACTACCCTACGAGCAGTACTTC.